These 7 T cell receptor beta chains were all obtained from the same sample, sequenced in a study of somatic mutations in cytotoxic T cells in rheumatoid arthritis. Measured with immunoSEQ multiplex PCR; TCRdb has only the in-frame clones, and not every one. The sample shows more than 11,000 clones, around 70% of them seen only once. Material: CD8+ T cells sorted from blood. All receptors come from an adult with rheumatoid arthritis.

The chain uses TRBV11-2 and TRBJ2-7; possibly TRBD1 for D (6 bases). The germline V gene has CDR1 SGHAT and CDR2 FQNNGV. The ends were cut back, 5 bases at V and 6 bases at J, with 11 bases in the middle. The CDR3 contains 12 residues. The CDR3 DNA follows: TGTGCCAGCAGCGCGGACAGTACCGAGCAGTACTTC. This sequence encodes CASSADSTEQYF.

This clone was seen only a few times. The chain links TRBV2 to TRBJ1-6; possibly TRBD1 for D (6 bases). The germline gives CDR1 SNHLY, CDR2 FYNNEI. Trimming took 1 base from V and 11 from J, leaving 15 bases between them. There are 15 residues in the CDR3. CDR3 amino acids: CASSEGRTGSTPLHF. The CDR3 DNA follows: TGTGCCAGCAGTGAAGGCCGAACAGGGTCGACACCCCTCCACTTT.

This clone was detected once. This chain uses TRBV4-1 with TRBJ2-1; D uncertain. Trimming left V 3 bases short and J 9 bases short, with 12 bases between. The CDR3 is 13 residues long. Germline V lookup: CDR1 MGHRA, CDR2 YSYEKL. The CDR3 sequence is CASSHALLAEQFF. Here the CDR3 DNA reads TGCGCCAGCAGCCACGCATTACTGGCTGAGCAGTTCTTC.

CDR3 in DNA: TGTGCCAGCAGACCCACAAGGGACTCCTACGAGCAGTACTTC. This codes for CASRPTRDSYEQYF. This chain uses TRBV14 with TRBJ2-7, with D unresolved. Germline V gene data show CDR1 as SGHDN and CDR2 as FVKESK. V lost 6 bases, J lost 0 bases, and 12 bases lay in between. The CDR3 is 14 residues long.

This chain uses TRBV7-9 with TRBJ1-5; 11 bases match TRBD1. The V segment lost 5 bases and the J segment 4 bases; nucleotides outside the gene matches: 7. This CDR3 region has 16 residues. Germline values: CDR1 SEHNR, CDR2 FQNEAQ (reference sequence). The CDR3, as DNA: TGTGCCAGCAGCGACGAGAGGGACAGGGGGAATCAGCCCCAGCATTTT. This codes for CASSDERDRGNQPQHF.

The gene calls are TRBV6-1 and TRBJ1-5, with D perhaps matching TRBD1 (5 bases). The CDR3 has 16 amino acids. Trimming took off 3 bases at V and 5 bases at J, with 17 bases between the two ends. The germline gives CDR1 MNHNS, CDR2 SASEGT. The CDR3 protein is CASSDEMGRAHQPQHF. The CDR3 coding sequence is TGTGCCAGCAGTGACGAAATGGGCAGGGCCCATCAGCCCCAGCATTTT.

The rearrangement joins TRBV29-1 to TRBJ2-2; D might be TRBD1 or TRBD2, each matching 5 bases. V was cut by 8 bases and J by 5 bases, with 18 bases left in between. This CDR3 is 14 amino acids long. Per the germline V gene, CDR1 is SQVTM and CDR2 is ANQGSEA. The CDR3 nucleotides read TGCAGCCCCTCCCCGGGGCAAGGGACCGGGGAGCTGTTTTTT. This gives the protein CSPSPGQGTGELFF.